The 7 T cell receptor beta chains below all came from one sample that was sequenced in a study of OX40 agonist ivuxolimab in advanced cancers. Repertoires were generated with immunoSEQ multiplex PCR, while TCRdb's copy carries only in-frame clones and drops some. The sample includes 80,000 to 130,000 clones, about nine tenths of them seen just once. Material: CD4+ or CD8+ T cells sorted from blood, obtained in a trial of the OX40 agonist ivuxolimab. These receptors originate from an adult with an advanced solid tumor such as melanoma, head and neck, liver or kidney cancer.

V and J are TRBV30 and TRBJ1-2, with 12 bases fitting TRBD1. Germline V gives CDR1 GTSNPN, CDR2 SVGIG (reference sequence). With V trimmed by 2 bases and J by 8 bases, 12 bases remained unmatched. The CDR3 is 16 residues long. CDR3 in DNA: TGTGCCTGGAGTCGGGGACAGGGGGCCCCCTTTTGGGGCTACACCTTC. It encodes CAWSRGQGAPFWGYTF.

The chain joins TRBV6-5 to TRBJ2-2; 10 nucleotides match TRBD2. The germline CDR1 and CDR2 sequences are MNHEY and SVGAGI. The CDR3 loop spans 15 amino acids. The junction had 6 bases not matched to a gene; V was cut back by 6 bases and J by 5 bases. CDR3 sequence: CASRSSGRGTGELFF. CDR3 nucleotide sequence: TGTGCCAGCAGGTCTAGCGGGAGAGGTACCGGGGAGCTGTTTTTT.

The V call is TRBV6-4, the J call TRBJ2-7; the match to TRBD2 covers 7 bases. This CDR3 contains 15 residues. CDR1 and CDR2 (germline): MRHNA, SNTAGT. V shed 6 bases and J 1 base; nucleotides not matched to a gene: 9. CDR3: CASSGASGKSYEQYF. CDR3 nucleotides: TGTGCCAGCAGCGGGGCTAGCGGAAAGTCCTACGAGCAGTACTTC.

The chain employs TRBV20-1 and TRBJ2-7; TRBD1 matches 7 bases. Germline CDR1 reads DFQATT; CDR2 reads SNEGSKA (reference sequence). This CDR3 comprises 11 residues. The V segment lost 3 bases and the J segment 6 bases; nucleotides outside the gene matches: 2. In DNA, the CDR3 is TGCAGTGCTAGGACAGGGCCCGAGCAGTACTTC. Its translation: CSARTGPEQYF.

The chain's CDR3 is CASSLVRGTLSYEQYF. The DNA of the CDR3 is TGTGCCAGCAGCTTGGTTCGCGGGACTCTTTCCTACGAGCAGTACTTC. The chain carries TRBV5-4 and TRBJ2-7, with D possibly matching TRBD2 (6 bases). This CDR3 is 16 amino acids long. V gave up 0 bases and J gave up 1 base, with 14 bases separating them. Germline CDR1 reads SGHNT; CDR2 reads YYREEE (reference sequence).

This clone appeared a single time. This sequence joins TRBV6-1 and TRBJ2-5; D remains unclear. Trimming removed 8 bases at V and 5 bases at J, with 12 bases between. This CDR3 has 12 amino acids. CDR1 and CDR2 from the germline V gene are MNHNS and SASEGT. CDR3 DNA: TGTGCCAGCGTAGGGATGAAGGAGACCCAGTACTTC. It encodes CASVGMKETQYF.

The chain uses TRBV4-1 and TRBJ1-1; unclear D gene. V gave up 4 bases and J gave up 3 bases, with 18 bases separating them. The CDR3 runs 16 residues. The germline V gene encodes CDR1 MGHRA and CDR2 YSYEKL. The CDR3 region has the DNA TGCGCCAGCAGCCCCCGACCGGTGAGGAGGGACACTGAAGCTTTCTTT. Protein sequence: CASSPRPVRRDTEAFF.